The 8 T cell receptor beta chains below come from one sample, sequenced in a study of blood T cell repertoires in COVID-19. Sequencing was performed with immunoSEQ multiplex PCR; in TCRdb, only in-frame clones are kept and a portion is missing. The sample includes about 200,000 clones, about three quarters seen only once; the top ten take 4.5% to 7%. The sample consisted of peripheral blood. The receptors shown here come from a woman aged 70 to 79 with acute or convalescent COVID-19.

The chain couples TRBV15 to TRBJ1-1, with TRBD1 matching over 7 bases. This CDR3 has 14 amino acids. Trimming removed 0 bases from V and 7 bases from J; junction bases left unmatched: 5. The germline gives CDR1 LNHNV, CDR2 YYDKDF (reference sequence). The CDR3 protein is CATSRETGTIEAFF. Written as DNA, the CDR3 is TGTGCCACCAGCAGAGAGACAGGGACGATTGAAGCTTTCTTT.

The rearrangement links TRBV29-1 to TRBJ2-7, with 12 bases that match TRBD2. J lost 6 bases, V lost 5 bases, and 5 bases had no gene match. Germline V gene lookup returns CDR1 SQVTM and CDR2 ANQGSEA. The CDR3 consists of 13 residues. The CDR3 region has the DNA TGCAGCGTTTTGACTAGCGGGAGTTTCGAGCAGTACTTC. Translating gives CSVLTSGSFEQYF.

V gene TRBV27 combines with J gene TRBJ2-5; 8 nucleotides line up with TRBD1. CDR1 and CDR2 (germline): MNHEY, SMNVEV (reference sequence). The CDR3 spans 14 residues. Trimming took 6 bases from V and 5 from J; bases not matched to a gene: 8. CDR3 DNA sequence: TGTGCCAGCAGCCTCGGACAGGGTGGGGAGACCCAGTACTTC. It encodes CASSLGQGGETQYF.

This sequence joins TRBV5-6 and TRBJ2-1; 12 bases fit TRBD2. V was clipped by 4 bases and J by 6 bases; unmatched bases: 8. Germline CDR1 and CDR2: SGHDT and YYEEEE. The CDR3 has 16 residues. In nucleotides, the CDR3 is TGTGCCAGCAGCGTGTACCGACTAGCGGGAGTCAATGAGCAGTTCTTC. It specifies CASSVYRLAGVNEQFF.

The J gene is TRBJ2-1, the V gene TRBV9; 7 bases are a match to TRBD2. There are 15 residues in the CDR3. Germline-derived CDR1 and CDR2 are SGDLS and YYNGEE. V gave up 0 bases and J gave up 7 bases; unmatched junction bases: 7. This CDR3 reads CASSVVGRAGNEQFF. Here the CDR3 DNA reads TGTGCCAGCAGCGTAGTGGGGAGGGCCGGGAATGAGCAGTTCTTC. Looking up the rest from reference TRBV9 and TRBJ2-1 gives the full variable domain: DSGVTQTPKHLITATGQRVTLRCSPRSGDLSVYWYQQSLDQGLQFLIQYYNGEERAKGNILERFSAQQFPDLHSELNLSSLELGDSALYFCASSVVGRAGNEQFFGPGTRLTVL.

The chain joins TRBV2 to TRBJ1-5, with D unresolved. V lost 4 bases and J lost 1, with 14 bases in between. In germline, CDR1 is SNHLY, CDR2 FYNNEI. CDR3 length: 16 residues. The CDR3 region has the DNA TGTGCCAGCAGTGGGCCCCGAGGGAAGAGCAATCAGCCCCAGCATTTT. Its protein is CASSGPRGKSNQPQHF.

This clone was seen a handful of times. The CDR3 spells CASSYAGGFTEAFF. CDR3 coding DNA: TGTGCCAGCAGTTATGCGGGGGGCTTCACTGAAGCTTTCTTT. The genes are TRBV6-2 or TRBV6-3 and TRBJ1-1, with D possibly being TRBD1 (6 bases). The V end was cut by 3 bases, the J end by 4 bases, with 12 bases between. The CDR3 runs 14 residues. CDR1 and CDR2 from the germline V gene are MNHEY and SVGEGT.

The chain employs TRBV5-4 and TRBJ1-2, with D possibly TRBD1 on 6 matching bases. Germline-derived CDR1 and CDR2 are SGHNT and YYREEE (reference sequence). This CDR3 has 13 amino acids. V lost 4 bases and J 2 bases, leaving 9 bases between the germline ends. CDR3 sequence: CASSPTGNYGYTF. The CDR3 nucleotides are TGTGCCAGCAGCCCTACAGGGAACTATGGCTACACCTTC.